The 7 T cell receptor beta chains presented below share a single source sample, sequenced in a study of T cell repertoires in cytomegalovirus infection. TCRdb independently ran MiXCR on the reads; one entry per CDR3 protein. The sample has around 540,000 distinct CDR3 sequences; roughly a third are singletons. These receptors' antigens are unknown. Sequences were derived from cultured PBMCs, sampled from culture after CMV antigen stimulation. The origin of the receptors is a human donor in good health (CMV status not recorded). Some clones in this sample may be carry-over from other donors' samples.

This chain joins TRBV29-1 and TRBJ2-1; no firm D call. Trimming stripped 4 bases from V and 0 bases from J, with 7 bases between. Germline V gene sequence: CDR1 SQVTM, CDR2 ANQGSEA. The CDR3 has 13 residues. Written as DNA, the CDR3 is TGCAGCGTTGGACGGAGCTCCTACAATGAGCAGTTCTTC. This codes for CSVGRSSYNEQFF.

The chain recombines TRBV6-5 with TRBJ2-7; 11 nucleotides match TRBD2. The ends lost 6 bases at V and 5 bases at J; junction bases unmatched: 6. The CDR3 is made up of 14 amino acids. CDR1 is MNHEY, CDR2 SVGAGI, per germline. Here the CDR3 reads CASSLGLAVHEQYF. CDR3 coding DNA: TGTGCCAGCAGCCTGGGACTAGCGGTCCACGAGCAGTACTTC.

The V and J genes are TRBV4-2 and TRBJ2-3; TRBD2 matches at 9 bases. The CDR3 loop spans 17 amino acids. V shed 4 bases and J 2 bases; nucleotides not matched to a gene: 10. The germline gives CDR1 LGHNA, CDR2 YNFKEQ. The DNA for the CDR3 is TGTGCCAGCAGCCCAACCTTAGCGGGAGCGACCACAGATACGCAGTATTTT. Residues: CASSPTLAGATTDTQYF.

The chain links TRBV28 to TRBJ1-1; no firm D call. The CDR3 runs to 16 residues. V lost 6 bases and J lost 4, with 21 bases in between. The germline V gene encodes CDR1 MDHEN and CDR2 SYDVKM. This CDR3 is CASSTPTLLVSTEAFF. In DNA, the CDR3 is TGTGCCAGCAGCACCCCTACCCTCCTTGTTAGCACTGAAGCTTTCTTT.

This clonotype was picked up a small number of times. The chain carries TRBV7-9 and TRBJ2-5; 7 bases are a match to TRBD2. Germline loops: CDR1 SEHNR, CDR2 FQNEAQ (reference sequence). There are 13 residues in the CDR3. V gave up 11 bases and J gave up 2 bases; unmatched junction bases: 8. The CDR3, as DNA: TGTGCCGGGACGCGGGGGAAGCAAGAGACCCAGTACTTC. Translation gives CAGTRGKQETQYF.

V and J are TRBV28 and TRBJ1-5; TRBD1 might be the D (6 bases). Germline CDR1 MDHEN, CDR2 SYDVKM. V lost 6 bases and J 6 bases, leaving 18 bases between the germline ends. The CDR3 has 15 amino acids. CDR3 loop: CASSGVGGYAQPQHF. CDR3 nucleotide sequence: TGTGCCAGCAGCGGAGTAGGGGGATATGCTCAGCCCCAGCATTTT.

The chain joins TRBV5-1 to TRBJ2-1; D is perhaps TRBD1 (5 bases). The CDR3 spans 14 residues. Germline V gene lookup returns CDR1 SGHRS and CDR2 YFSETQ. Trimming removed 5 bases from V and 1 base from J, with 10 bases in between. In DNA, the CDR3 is TGCGCCAGCAGAGTCAGGGCTTCCTACAATGAGCAGTTCTTC. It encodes CASRVRASYNEQFF.